A single sample gave rise to the 7 T cell receptor beta chains below, sequenced in a study of T cells in Graves' hyperthyroidism and ophthalmopathy (dated by TCRdb to between 2019 and 2020). The library was built by means of multiplex PCR. For sequencing, an Illumina HiSeq 2000 was employed. The TCR beta CDR3 regions were amplified from the RNA transcripts. For the first round of RT-PCR on the TCR CDR3, the HTBI primer set was used together with the Qiagen OneStep RT-PCR kit. TCRdb reanalyzed the raw reads on its own, using fastp at Q25 for trimming and MiXCR for clone calling, and kept in-frame beta chains. Identical CDR3 protein sequences are pooled into one entry, listed with their most common genes and DNA. The table for this sample lists 360,000 or so distinct CDR3 sequences; about a sixth of them were counted only once. Around 16% of the sample rests with the top ten. The source material was blood. All receptors derive from a woman aged 40 to 49 with Graves' ophthalmopathy.

In its sample, this clonotype was seen many times. V gene TRBV18 combines with J gene TRBJ1-1, with no clear D. CDR1 KGHSH and CDR2 LQKENI come from the germline V gene. This CDR3 spans 15 amino acids. Between the trimmed V and J ends, which lost 4 bases and 0 bases, there was a span of 12 bases. The CDR3 here is CASSQNGLMNTEAFF. CDR3 nucleotides: TGTGCCAGCTCACAAAACGGTCTCATGAACACTGAAGCTTTCTTT.

The V and J genes are TRBV6-2 or TRBV6-3 and TRBJ2-1; 9 bases line up with TRBD2. There are 15 residues in the CDR3. From germline, CDR1 is MNHEY and CDR2 SVGEGT. Trimming removed 7 bases from V and 7 bases from J; junction bases left unmatched: 11. The CDR3 DNA reads as TGTGCCAGCAAGAATTCCGGGACTAGCCCTAATGAGCAGTTCTTC. This sequence encodes CASKNSGTSPNEQFF.

This clonotype was seen at least ten times. The chain uses TRBV4-1 and TRBJ2-7; D is ambiguous. The CDR3 is made up of 14 amino acids. CDR1 and CDR2 (germline): MGHRA, YSYEKL. The V end was cut by 4 bases, the J end by 1 base, with 11 bases between. The CDR3 bases are TGCGCCAGCAGCCTAGAGCCCAATTCCTACGAGCAGTACTTC. This encodes CASSLEPNSYEQYF.

This clonotype has just a few counts. The chain uses TRBV20-1 and TRBJ1-6, with D possibly matching TRBD1 (5 bases). The germline gives CDR1 DFQATT, CDR2 SNEGSKA (reference sequence). The CDR3 sequence is 14 residues long. The V gene lost 4 bases and the J gene lost 3 bases, with 10 bases spanning the gap. CDR3 region: CSATRDGYNSPLHF. The CDR3 nucleotides are TGCAGTGCTACCCGGGACGGCTATAATTCACCCCTCCACTTT.

In its sample, this clonotype was seen many times. V gene TRBV5-4 combines with J gene TRBJ2-7; D possibly matches TRBD1 or TRBD2 (5 bases each). Looked up from germline, CDR1 is SGHNT and CDR2 is YYREEE (reference sequence). The CDR3 totals 15 residues. Trimming took 4 bases from V and 1 from J, leaving 15 bases between them. Here the CDR3 DNA reads TGTGCCAGCAGCGTCCGGGACCCAGGATCCTACGAGCAGTACTTC. Its protein product is CASSVRDPGSYEQYF.

Regarding this clonotype: Since a much larger clone is just one base distant, this may be a read error. The chain uses TRBV20-1 and TRBJ2-5, with TRBD2 identical over 12 bases. This CDR3 comprises 18 residues. V lost 4 bases and J lost 0; bases outside the gene matches: 12. Germline V gene sequence: CDR1 DFQATT, CDR2 SNEGSKA (reference sequence). CDR3 nucleotide sequence: TGCAGTGCTACCCGGACTAGCGGGGCCCACCAGTACCAAGAGACCCAGTACTTC. The encoded protein is CSATRTSGAHQYQETQYF.

The chain links TRBV5-6 to TRBJ2-2, with 10 bases lining up with TRBD2. Germline assignment: CDR1 SGHDT and CDR2 YYEEEE. This CDR3 comprises 16 residues. V dropped 3 bases and J dropped 6; count of bases not matched to a gene: 8. The CDR3 sequence is CASSSTTSGISGELFF. The CDR3 DNA follows: TGTGCCAGCAGCTCAACAACTAGCGGGATATCCGGGGAGCTGTTTTTT.